This T cell receptor (beta chain) originates from a study of spatial heterogeneity in lung cancer. Overall study context: PBMC collected at follow-up were sequenced when available, a median of approximately 2 years after resection.

Germline loops: CDR1 MDHEN, CDR2 SYDVKM. With 1 base clipped from V and 6 bases from J, the junction kept 5 bases outside the gene matches. This CDR3 is 15 amino acids long. Time point meaning: blood at routine non-recurrence follow-up after resection. The authors sequenced whole RNA from tumor, nontumor lung or frozen PBMC without sorting. Individual TCR cDNA molecules each bore their own unique molecular identifier. A single record per CDR3 protein comes from TCRdb applying MiXCR to the 5' RACE reads. The sample records about 110,000 distinct CDR3 sequences, less than 14% being singletons. The origin of this receptor is a female donor with early-stage non-small cell lung cancer. The chain links TRBV28 to TRBJ1-2, with 10 bases matching TRBD1. This sample comprised PBMCs, obtained at follow-up. The chain's CDR3 is CASSLSWTGGDGYTF. In DNA form, the CDR3 reads TGTGCCAGCAGTTTATCTTGGACAGGGGGAGATGGCTACACCTTC.